What follows are 6 T cell receptor beta chains derived from one specimen sequenced in a study of OX40 agonist ivuxolimab in advanced cancers. The protocol was immunoSEQ multiplex PCR, while the TCRdb copy is restricted to in-frame clones and leaves out a portion. The repertoire holds about 74,000 clones, with around 84% as singletons. The material was CD4+ or CD8+ T cells sorted from blood, obtained in a trial of the OX40 agonist ivuxolimab. The source is an adult with an advanced solid tumor such as melanoma, head and neck, liver or kidney cancer.

This clone was recorded once. The chain recombines TRBV11-2 with TRBJ2-5; D remains ambiguous. This CDR3 is 14 amino acids long. CDR1 and CDR2 from the germline V gene are SGHAT and FQNNGV. Trimming stripped 5 bases from V and 4 bases from J, with 14 bases between. CDR3 region: CASSPRRVRETQYF. CDR3 nucleotide sequence: TGTGCCAGCAGCCCACGACGAGTCAGAGAGACCCAGTACTTC.

This chain joins TRBV5-1 and TRBJ2-3, with 16 bases lining up with TRBD2. Germline V CDR1 and CDR2: SGHRS, YFSETQ. The CDR3 has 18 residues. The V segment lost 1 base and the J segment 5 bases; nucleotides outside the gene matches: 7. The CDR3: CASSLRGTSGGAIDTQYF. The CDR3 DNA is TGCGCCAGCAGCTTGCGTGGGACTAGCGGGGGGGCGATAGATACGCAGTATTTT.

V usage is TRBV5-4 and J usage is TRBJ2-3; D not certain. The CDR3 is made up of 14 amino acids. V lost 2 bases and J 4 bases, leaving 11 bases between the germline ends. Per germline, CDR1 SGHNT and CDR2 YYREEE (reference sequence). CDR3 DNA: TGTGCCAGCAGCTTATTTTCTACCCCAGATACGCAGTATTTT. It is translated as CASSLFSTPDTQYF.

This clone was observed a few times. The rearrangement links TRBV4-2 to TRBJ2-3; 11 bases align to TRBD2. Germline V lookup: CDR1 LGHNA, CDR2 YNFKEQ. The CDR3 spans 17 residues. The J segment lost 4 bases and the V segment lost 1 base, leaving 7 bases of the junction unmatched. The CDR3 DNA reads TGTGCCAGCAGCCAAGGGGCAGGGACTAGCGGCGCAGATACGCAGTATTTT. This encodes CASSQGAGTSGADTQYF.

The V call is TRBV14, the J call TRBJ1-2; D remains ambiguous. The length of the CDR3 is 13 residues. From germline, CDR1 is SGHDN and CDR2 FVKESK. Trimming left V 4 bases short and J 7 bases short, with 13 bases between. This chain's CDR3 is CASSRTWESGYTF. For the CDR3, the DNA is TGTGCCAGCAGCCGAACATGGGAGAGTGGCTACACCTTC.

The gene calls are TRBV27 and TRBJ1-4, with 8 bases identical to TRBD1. With V trimmed by 9 bases and J by 8 bases, 8 bases remained unmatched. The CDR3 spans 13 residues. CDR1 is MNHEY and CDR2 is SMNVEV in the germline V gene (reference sequence). CDR3 region: CASRTGSVEKLFF. DNA of the CDR3: TGTGCCAGTCGGACAGGGTCCGTCGAAAAACTGTTTTTT.